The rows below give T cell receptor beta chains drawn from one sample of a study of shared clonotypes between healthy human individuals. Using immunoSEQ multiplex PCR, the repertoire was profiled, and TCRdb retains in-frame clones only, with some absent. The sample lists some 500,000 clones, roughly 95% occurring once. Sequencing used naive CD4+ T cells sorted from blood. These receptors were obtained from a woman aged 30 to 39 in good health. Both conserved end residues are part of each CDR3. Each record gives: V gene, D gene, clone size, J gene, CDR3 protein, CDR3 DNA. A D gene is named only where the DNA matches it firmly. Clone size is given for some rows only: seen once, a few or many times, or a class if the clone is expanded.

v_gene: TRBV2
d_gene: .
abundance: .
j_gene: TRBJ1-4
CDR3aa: CASLSSATNEKLFF
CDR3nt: TGTGCCAGCCTAAGCAGCGCAACTAATGAAAAACTGTTTTTT

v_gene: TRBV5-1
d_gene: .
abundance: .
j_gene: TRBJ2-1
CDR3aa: CASSLVAGAGEQFF
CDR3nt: TGCGCCAGCAGCTTGGTGGCAGGGGCTGGTGAGCAGTTCTTC

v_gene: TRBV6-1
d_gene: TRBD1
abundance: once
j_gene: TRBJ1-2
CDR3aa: CASSEPQGAWGYTF
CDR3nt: TGTGCCAGCAGTGAACCCCAGGGGGCTTGGGGCTACACCTTC

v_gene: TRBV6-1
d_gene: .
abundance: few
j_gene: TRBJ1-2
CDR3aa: CASTEIYGYTF
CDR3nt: TGTGCCAGTACAGAGATCTATGGCTACACCTTC

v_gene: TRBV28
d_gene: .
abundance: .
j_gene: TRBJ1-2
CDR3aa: CASTFVKAYGYTF
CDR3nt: TGTGCCAGCACCTTTGTAAAGGCCTATGGCTACACCTTC

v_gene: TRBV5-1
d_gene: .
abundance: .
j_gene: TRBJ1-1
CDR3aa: CASSLGQVVNTEAFF
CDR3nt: TGCGCCAGCAGCTTGGGACAGGTGGTAAACACTGAAGCTTTCTTT

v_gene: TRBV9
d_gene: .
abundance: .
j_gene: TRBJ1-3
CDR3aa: CASSVVGGAGNTIYF
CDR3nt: TGTGCCAGCAGCGTAGTTGGAGGCGCTGGAAACACCATATATTTT

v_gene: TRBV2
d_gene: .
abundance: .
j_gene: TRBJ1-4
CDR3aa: CASQGGEKLFF
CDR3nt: TGTGCCAGCCAGGGCGGAGAAAAACTGTTTTTT

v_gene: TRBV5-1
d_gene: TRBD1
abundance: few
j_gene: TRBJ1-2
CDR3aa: CASSPRDRGPYGYTF
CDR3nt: TGCGCCAGCAGCCCGCGGGACAGGGGACCCTATGGCTACACCTTC

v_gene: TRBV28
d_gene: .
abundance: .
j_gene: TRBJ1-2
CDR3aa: CASVSGLLANYGYTF
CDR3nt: TGTGCTTCAGTCTCGGGGCTTTTAGCTAACTATGGCTACACCTTC